The 27 T cell receptor beta chains given below trace back to one sample, sequenced in a study of shared clonotypes between healthy human individuals. TCRdb keeps only in-frame clones here, not all; method: immunoSEQ multiplex PCR. Among 1.6 million or so clones listed, around 98.5% were seen once. The sample was naive CD4+ T cells sorted from blood. Subset described: CD45RA+ positively selected. The receptors shown here come from a young man in good health.

The chain carries TRBV11-2 and TRBJ2-3, with 8 bases fitting TRBD1. In germline, CDR1 is SGHAT, CDR2 FQNNGV. V was pared by 3 bases and J by 2 bases, with 4 bases of the junction left unmatched. The CDR3 runs 15 residues. The CDR3 loop reads CASSLGTGFTDTQYF. CDR3 sequence (DNA): TGTGCCAGCAGCTTGGGGACAGGCTTCACAGATACGCAGTATTTT.

Worth noting for this clone: The identical CDR3 is also encoded by other nucleotide sequences in the sample. The rearrangement links TRBV30 to TRBJ2-1; D is unresolved. The CDR3 is made up of 13 amino acids. In germline, CDR1 is GTSNPN, CDR2 SVGIG (reference sequence). V was cut by 3 bases and J by 0 bases, with 6 bases left in between. The CDR3 spells CAWRLSSYNEQFF. CDR3 coding DNA: TGTGCCTGGAGGTTGAGCTCCTACAATGAGCAGTTCTTC.

The chain links TRBV18 to TRBJ2-5, with 10 positions matching TRBD1. Germline values: CDR1 KGHSH, CDR2 LQKENI. With V trimmed by 6 bases and J by 10 bases, 32 bases remained unmatched. The CDR3 has 21 residues. CDR3 coding DNA: TGTGCCAGCTCCGTAGGACAGGAGAAAGCTGTAACATTGTGGGGACAGGGGATCCAGTACTTC. Its translation: CASSVGQEKAVTLWGQGIQYF. Together with reference TRBV18 and TRBJ2-5, the CDR3 gives the full variable domain: NAGVMQNPRHLVRRRGQEARLRCSPMKGHSHVYWYRQLPEEGLKFMVYLQKENIIDESGMPKERFSAEFPKEGPSILRIQQVVRGDSAAYFCASSVGQEKAVTLWGQGIQYFGPGTRLLVL.

The gene calls are TRBV9 and TRBJ2-2, with D unresolved. The germline gives CDR1 SGDLS, CDR2 YYNGEE. The CDR3 spans 14 residues. With 5 bases removed from V and 0 bases from J, the gap between germline ends came to 8 bases. The CDR3 reads CASRAGSNTGELFF. DNA of the CDR3: TGTGCCAGCAGAGCCGGGTCGAACACCGGGGAGCTGTTTTTT. Looking up the rest from reference TRBV9 and TRBJ2-2 gives the full variable domain: DSGVTQTPKHLITATGQRVTLRCSPRSGDLSVYWYQQSLDQGLQFLIQYYNGEERAKGNILERFSAQQFPDLHSELNLSSLELGDSALYFCASRAGSNTGELFFGEGSRLTVL.

This rearrangement joins TRBV18 to TRBJ2-1, with 13 nucleotides matching TRBD2. J lost 9 bases, V lost 4 bases, and 6 bases had no gene match. The V gene's germline CDR1 is KGHSH and CDR2 LQKENI. The CDR3 runs to 15 residues. This CDR3 reads CASSQGLAGYGEQFF. CDR3 nucleotides: TGTGCCAGCTCACAGGGACTAGCGGGATATGGTGAGCAGTTCTTC.

The gene calls are TRBV7-9 and TRBJ2-7, with D possibly called TRBD1 or TRBD2 (5 bases each). The CDR3 covers 15 residues. V shed 2 bases and J shed 4 bases, with 15 bases lying between them. In germline, CDR1 is SEHNR, CDR2 FQNEAQ (reference sequence). The CDR3 sequence: CASSLWAGTIYEQYF. As DNA, the CDR3 is TGTGCCAGCAGCTTATGGGCCGGGACCATATACGAGCAGTACTTC.

The V and J genes are TRBV7-9 and TRBJ2-3; perhaps TRBD2 as D (6 bases). This CDR3 has 15 amino acids. The germline CDR1 and CDR2 sequences are SEHNR and FQNEAQ (reference sequence). V was cut by 5 bases and J by 6 bases, with 18 bases left in between. CDR3 loop: CASSPSLGRSDTQYF. For the CDR3, the DNA is TGTGCCAGCAGCCCCAGCCTAGGGAGGTCGGATACGCAGTATTTT.

The rearrangement links TRBV15 to TRBJ2-7, with D tentatively TRBD2 (5 bases). The CDR3 is 17 amino acids. The germline gives CDR1 LNHNV, CDR2 YYDKDF (reference sequence). V was clipped by 3 bases and J by 3 bases, with 21 bases between them. The CDR3 loop is CATSSLRVSLRDYEQYF. The CDR3, as DNA: TGTGCCACCAGCAGCCTCCGGGTCTCTTTGAGGGACTACGAGCAGTACTTC. The complete variable domain, with remaining parts taken from reference TRBV15 and TRBJ2-7, reads DAMVIQNPRYQVTQFGKPVTLSCSQTLNHNVMYWYQQKSSQAPKLLFHYYDKDFNNEADTPDNFQSRRPNTSFCFLDIRSPGLGDTAMYLCATSSLRVSLRDYEQYFGPGTRLTVT.

V usage is TRBV29-1 and J usage is TRBJ2-5; D possibly matches TRBD1 or TRBD2 (6 bases each). Trimming pared 4 bases from V and 2 bases from J, leaving 11 bases between. The CDR3 consists of 13 residues. CDR1 is SQVTM and CDR2 is ANQGSEA in the germline V gene. The CDR3 here is CSVAGASQETQYF. CDR3 DNA sequence: TGCAGCGTTGCGGGGGCGAGTCAAGAGACCCAGTACTTC.

The chain combines TRBV9 with TRBJ1-1, with TRBD1 as a possible D gene (5 bases). The length of the CDR3 is 14 residues. V was cut by 5 bases and J by 1 base, with 12 bases left in between. CDR1 and CDR2 (germline): SGDLS, YYNGEE. The CDR3 region has the DNA TGTGCCAGCAGTAAAGGACAACCGAACACTGAAGCTTTCTTT. This translates into CASSKGQPNTEAFF.

The rearrangement uses TRBV11-2 and TRBJ2-3, with 7 bases fitting TRBD2. Germline lookup yields CDR1 SGHAT and CDR2 FQNNGV. There are 16 residues in the CDR3. Trimming took 2 bases from V and 3 from J; bases not matched to a gene: 8. CDR3 DNA sequence: TGTGCCAGCAGCTTACTATCGGGAGGTGGGACAGATACGCAGTATTTT. It is translated as CASSLLSGGGTDTQYF.

The rearrangement uses TRBV30 and TRBJ2-3, with TRBD2 as a possible D gene (6 bases). This CDR3 is built from 16 residues. Trimming removed 0 bases at V and 3 bases at J, with 16 bases between. Germline V gene sequence: CDR1 GTSNPN, CDR2 SVGIG (reference sequence). The CDR3 is CAWSVPLRGGTDTQYF. As DNA, the CDR3 is TGTGCCTGGAGTGTACCATTGAGGGGAGGAACAGATACGCAGTATTTT.

The gene calls are TRBV11-2 and TRBJ2-3, with D perhaps TRBD1 (6 bases). The V and J ends lost 5 bases and 1 base respectively, with 16 bases between them. The germline V gene has CDR1 SGHAT and CDR2 FQNNGV. This CDR3 is 16 amino acids long. DNA for the CDR3: TGTGCCAGCAGCCCTCCCAGACGACAGGGCACAGATACGCAGTATTTT. It translates to CASSPPRRQGTDTQYF.

This clone was seen a single time. The V and J genes are TRBV28 and TRBJ2-1, with D possibly matching TRBD2 (6 bases). Looked up from germline, CDR1 is MDHEN and CDR2 is SYDVKM. The CDR3 runs 16 residues. Trimming took 0 bases from V and 10 from J, leaving 19 bases between them. The CDR3 sequence: CASSLWEGFPEREQFF. The CDR3 region has the DNA TGTGCCAGCAGTTTATGGGAGGGGTTCCCTGAGAGGGAGCAGTTCTTC.

The J gene is TRBJ2-2, the V gene TRBV2; 10 nucleotides line up with TRBD2. This CDR3 region has 18 residues. V dropped 4 bases and J dropped 6; count of bases not matched to a gene: 14. The V gene's germline CDR1 is SNHLY and CDR2 FYNNEI. CDR3 DNA sequence: TGTGCCAGCAGTGGCCTCCGCGGGGCTAGCGGGAGATCCGGGGAGCTGTTTTTT. This gives the protein CASSGLRGASGRSGELFF.

The V call is TRBV7-9, the J call TRBJ1-4; 7 bases line up with TRBD1. The CDR3 length is 12 residues. Germline V gene lookup returns CDR1 SEHNR and CDR2 FQNEAQ (reference sequence). V gave up 5 bases and J gave up 7 bases; unmatched junction bases: 1. CDR3 in amino acids: CASSDRVEKLFF. CDR3 in DNA: TGTGCCAGCAGCGACAGGGTTGAAAAACTGTTTTTT.

In DNA form, the CDR3 reads TGCGCCAGCAGCCAAGATCGGGCGGGAGGGCCGAAAAATGAGCAGTTCTTC. This codes for CASSQDRAGGPKNEQFF. The V call is TRBV4-1, the J call TRBJ2-1; 9 positions match TRBD2. This CDR3 has 17 amino acids. The V gene's germline CDR1 is MGHRA and CDR2 YSYEKL. The trim removed 0 bases at V and 7 bases at J, leaving 10 bases unmatched.

The chain carries TRBV5-1 and TRBJ2-5, with D possibly being TRBD1 or TRBD2 (5 bases each). V was shortened by 0 bases and J by 2 bases, with 14 bases between the two germline ends. Looked up from germline, CDR1 is SGHRS and CDR2 is YFSETQ. The CDR3 covers 16 residues. CDR3 loop: CASSLGPGSFQETQYF. CDR3 nucleotides: TGCGCCAGCAGCTTGGGCCCAGGGAGCTTTCAAGAGACCCAGTACTTC.

This clone was seen only once. The gene calls are TRBV4-3 and TRBJ2-1; D remains ambiguous. This CDR3 has 16 residues. Germline CDR1 and CDR2: LGHNA and YSLEER. V dropped 0 bases and J dropped 10 bases, with 19 bases sitting between them. Written as DNA, the CDR3 is TGCGCCAGCAGCCAAGATATAAGCGCCCCCCAAAGAGAGCAGTTCTTC. It translates to CASSQDISAPQREQFF.

V is TRBV29-1 and J is TRBJ2-7; TRBD1 or TRBD2 may be the D gene (5 bases each). Germline V gene lookup returns CDR1 SQVTM and CDR2 ANQGSEA. This CDR3 is built from 13 residues. Trimming removed 5 bases at V and 0 bases at J, with 11 bases between. The CDR3 nucleotides read TGCAGCGTTTTAAAGGGGAGCTCCTACGAGCAGTACTTC. Translating it yields CSVLKGSSYEQYF.

V and J are TRBV18 and TRBJ2-7, with D perhaps TRBD1 (6 bases). The germline V gene has CDR1 KGHSH and CDR2 LQKENI. Trimming cost V 3 bases and J 0 bases, with 15 bases left between them. This CDR3 spans 16 amino acids. In DNA, the CDR3 is TGTGCCAGCTCACCGGGGGCAGGGTCGGTCTCCTACGAGCAGTACTTC. This encodes CASSPGAGSVSYEQYF.

The chain carries TRBV7-9 and TRBJ2-1, with TRBD1 matching 10 bases. This CDR3 has 15 residues. The V gene's germline CDR1 is SEHNR and CDR2 FQNEAQ (reference sequence). Losses at the gene ends were 6 bases for V and 6 bases for J; bases not matched to a gene: 8. In DNA form, the CDR3 reads TGTGCCAGCAGACCTGGGACAGGGGTTAGCAATGAGCAGTTCTTC. Encoded protein: CASRPGTGVSNEQFF.

This rearrangement joins TRBV30 to TRBJ2-5; D perhaps matches TRBD2 (6 bases). V was cut by 3 bases and J by 2 bases, with 13 bases left in between. In germline, CDR1 is GTSNPN, CDR2 SVGIG (reference sequence). The CDR3 is 14 amino acids. CDR3 amino acids: CAWRTLARQETQYF. CDR3 sequence (DNA): TGTGCCTGGAGGACACTAGCCAGACAAGAGACCCAGTACTTC.

The chain links TRBV30 to TRBJ2-3, with D possibly being TRBD1 or TRBD2 (5 bases each). CDR1 is GTSNPN, CDR2 SVGIG, per germline (reference sequence). CDR3 length: 17 amino acids. Deletions cut 0 bases from V and 6 bases from J, with 22 bases between. The CDR3 loop is CAWSVRGNPSPSDTQYF. The CDR3 DNA sequence: TGTGCCTGGAGTGTACGGGGCAACCCCTCTCCGTCTGATACGCAGTATTTT.

This chain connects TRBV7-9 to TRBJ2-3, with 11 positions matching TRBD2. CDR1 and CDR2 (germline): SEHNR, FQNEAQ (reference sequence). CDR3 length: 17 amino acids. V lost 4 bases to trimming and J lost 5 bases; unmatched junction nucleotides: 11. The CDR3: CASSSNIAGGPGDTQYF. The CDR3 region has the DNA TGTGCCAGCAGCTCGAACATAGCGGGAGGGCCCGGAGATACGCAGTATTTT.

V is TRBV18 and J is TRBJ1-2; D gene ambiguous. Germline V CDR1 and CDR2: KGHSH, LQKENI. The CDR3 totals 14 residues. V lost 3 bases and J 0 bases, leaving 8 bases between the germline ends. The CDR3 DNA is TGTGCCAGCTCACCGGTAGGACCTAACTATGGCTACACCTTC. Amino acid sequence: CASSPVGPNYGYTF.

The table lists this clone with a count of one. The V call is TRBV2, the J call TRBJ1-2, with TRBD1 matching over 7 bases. CDR1 is SNHLY, CDR2 FYNNEI, per germline. The J segment lost 0 bases and the V segment lost 3 bases, leaving 1 base of the junction unmatched. This CDR3 is built from 14 residues. CDR3 region: CASSDRGANYGYTF. The CDR3 coding sequence is TGTGCCAGCAGTGACAGGGGGGCTAACTATGGCTACACCTTC.